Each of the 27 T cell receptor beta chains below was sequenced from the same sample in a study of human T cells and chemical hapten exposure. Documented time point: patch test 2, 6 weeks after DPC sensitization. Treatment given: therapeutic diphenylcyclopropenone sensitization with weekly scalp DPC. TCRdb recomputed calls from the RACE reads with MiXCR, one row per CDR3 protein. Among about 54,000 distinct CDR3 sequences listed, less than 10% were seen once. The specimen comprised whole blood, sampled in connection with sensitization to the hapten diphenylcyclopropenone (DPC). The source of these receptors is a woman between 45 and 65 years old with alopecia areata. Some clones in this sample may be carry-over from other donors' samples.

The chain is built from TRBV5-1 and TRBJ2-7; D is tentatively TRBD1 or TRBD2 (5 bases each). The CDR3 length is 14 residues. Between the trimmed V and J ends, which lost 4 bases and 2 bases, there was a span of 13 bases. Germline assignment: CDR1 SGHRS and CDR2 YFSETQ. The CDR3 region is CASSRDPLTYEQYF. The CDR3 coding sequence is TGCGCCAGCAGCCGGGACCCGTTAACCTACGAGCAGTACTTC.

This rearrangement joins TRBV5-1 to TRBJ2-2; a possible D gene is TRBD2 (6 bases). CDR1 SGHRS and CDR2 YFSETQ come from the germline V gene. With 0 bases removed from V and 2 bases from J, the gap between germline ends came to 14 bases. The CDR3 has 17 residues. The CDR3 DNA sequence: TGCGCCAGCAGCTTGGACACTTTGGGGGGAAACACCGGGGAGCTGTTTTTT. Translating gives CASSLDTLGGNTGELFF. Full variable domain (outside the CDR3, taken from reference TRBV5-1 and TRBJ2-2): KAGVTQTPRYLIKTRGQQVTLSCSPISGHRSVSWYQQTPGQGLQFLFEYFSETQRNKGNFPGRFSGRQFSNSRSEMNVSTLELGDSALYLCASSLDTLGGNTGELFFGEGSRLTVL.

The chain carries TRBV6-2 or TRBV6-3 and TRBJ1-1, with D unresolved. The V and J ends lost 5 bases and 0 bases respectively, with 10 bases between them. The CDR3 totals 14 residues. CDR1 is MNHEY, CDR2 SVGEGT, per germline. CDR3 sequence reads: CASSLRTVNTEAFF. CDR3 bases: TGTGCCAGCAGTCTAAGGACTGTGAACACTGAAGCTTTCTTT.

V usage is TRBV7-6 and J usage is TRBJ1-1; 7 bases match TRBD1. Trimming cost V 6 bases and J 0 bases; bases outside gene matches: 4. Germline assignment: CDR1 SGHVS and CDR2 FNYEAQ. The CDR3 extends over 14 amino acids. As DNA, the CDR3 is TGTGCCAGCAGGTCGGGACAGTTGAACACTGAAGCTTTCTTT. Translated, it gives CASRSGQLNTEAFF.

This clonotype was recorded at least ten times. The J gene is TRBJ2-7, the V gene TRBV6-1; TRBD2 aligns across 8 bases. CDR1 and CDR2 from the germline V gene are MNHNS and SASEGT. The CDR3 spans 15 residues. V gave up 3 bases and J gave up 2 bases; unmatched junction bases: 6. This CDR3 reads CASSEPGGATYEQYF. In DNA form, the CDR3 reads TGTGCCAGCAGTGAGCCGGGGGGGGCTACCTACGAGCAGTACTTC.

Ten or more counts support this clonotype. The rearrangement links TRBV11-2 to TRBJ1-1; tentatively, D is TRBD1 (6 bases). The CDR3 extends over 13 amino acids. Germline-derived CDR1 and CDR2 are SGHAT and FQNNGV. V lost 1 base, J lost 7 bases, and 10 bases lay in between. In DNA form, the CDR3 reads TGTGCCAGCAGCTTAGTAGGACAGAGTGAAGCTTTCTTT. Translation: CASSLVGQSEAFF.

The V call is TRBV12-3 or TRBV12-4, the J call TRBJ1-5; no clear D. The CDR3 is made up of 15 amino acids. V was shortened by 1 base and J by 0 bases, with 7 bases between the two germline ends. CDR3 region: CASSLGHDSNQPQHF. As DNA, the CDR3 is TGTGCCAGCAGTTTAGGGCACGATAGCAATCAGCCCCAGCATTTT.

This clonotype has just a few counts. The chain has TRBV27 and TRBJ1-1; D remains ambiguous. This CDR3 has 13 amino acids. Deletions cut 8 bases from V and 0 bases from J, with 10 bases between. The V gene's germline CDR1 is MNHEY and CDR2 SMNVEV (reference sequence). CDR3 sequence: CASGRLLNTEAFF. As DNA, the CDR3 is TGTGCCAGCGGCCGACTTCTGAACACTGAAGCTTTCTTT.

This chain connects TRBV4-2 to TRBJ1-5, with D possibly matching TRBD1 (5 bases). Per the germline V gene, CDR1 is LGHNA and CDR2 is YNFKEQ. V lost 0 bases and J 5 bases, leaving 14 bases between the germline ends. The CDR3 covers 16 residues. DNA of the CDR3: TGTGCCAGCAGCCAAGAGGGGCAGACAGCATATCAGCCCCAGCATTTT. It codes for CASSQEGQTAYQPQHF.

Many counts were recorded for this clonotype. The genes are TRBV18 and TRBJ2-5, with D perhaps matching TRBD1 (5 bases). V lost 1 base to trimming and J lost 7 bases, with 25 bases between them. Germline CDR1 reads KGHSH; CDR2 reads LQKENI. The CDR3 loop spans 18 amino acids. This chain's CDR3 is CASSPLDLGLSLDATQYF. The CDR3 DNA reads TGTGCCAGCTCACCACTAGACTTGGGGCTGAGCCTGGACGCGACCCAGTACTTC.

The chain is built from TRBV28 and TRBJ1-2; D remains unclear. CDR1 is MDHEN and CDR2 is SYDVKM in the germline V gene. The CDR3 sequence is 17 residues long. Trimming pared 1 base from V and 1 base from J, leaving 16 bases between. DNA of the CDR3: TGTGCCAGCAGTTTATTGGCTGTAGGGCAGATTAACTATGGCTACACCTTC. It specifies CASSLLAVGQINYGYTF.

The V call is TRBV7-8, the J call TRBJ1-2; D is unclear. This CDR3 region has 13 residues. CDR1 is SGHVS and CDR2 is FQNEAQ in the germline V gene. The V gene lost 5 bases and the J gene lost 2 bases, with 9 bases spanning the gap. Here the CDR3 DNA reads TGTGCCAGCAGCCCGGACCTAAACTATGGCTACACCTTC. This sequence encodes CASSPDLNYGYTF. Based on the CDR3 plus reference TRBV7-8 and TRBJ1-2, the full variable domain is GAGVSQSPRYKVAKRGQDVALRCDPISGHVSLFWYQQALGQGPEFLTYFQNEAQLDKSGLPSDRFFAERPEGSVSTLKIQRTQQEDSAVYLCASSPDLNYGYTFGSGTRLTVV.

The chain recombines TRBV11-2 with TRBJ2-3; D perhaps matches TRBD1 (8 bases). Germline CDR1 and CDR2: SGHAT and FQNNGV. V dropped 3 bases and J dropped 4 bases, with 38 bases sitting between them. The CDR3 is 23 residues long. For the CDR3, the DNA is TGTGCCAGCAGCTTTCTGCAGGGGGCACCCCCCCAAACCGAGCGGGGATGGGCAGATACGCAGTATTTT. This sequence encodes CASSFLQGAPPQTERGWADTQYF.

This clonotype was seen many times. This chain's CDR3 is CASSLGVRGDEKLFF. The CDR3 DNA is TGCGCCAGCAGCCTAGGAGTCAGGGGCGATGAAAAACTGTTTTTT. This chain connects TRBV4-1 to TRBJ1-4; D might be TRBD1 (6 bases). CDR1 is MGHRA, CDR2 YSYEKL, per germline. The V gene lost 4 bases and the J gene lost 6 bases, with 15 bases spanning the gap. The CDR3 contains 15 residues.

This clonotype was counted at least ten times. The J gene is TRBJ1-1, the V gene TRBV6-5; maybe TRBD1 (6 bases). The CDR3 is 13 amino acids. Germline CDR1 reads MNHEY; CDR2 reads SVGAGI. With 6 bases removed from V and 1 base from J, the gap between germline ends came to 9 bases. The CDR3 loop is CASSPGENTEAFF. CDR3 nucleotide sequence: TGTGCCAGCAGCCCAGGGGAGAACACTGAAGCTTTCTTT.

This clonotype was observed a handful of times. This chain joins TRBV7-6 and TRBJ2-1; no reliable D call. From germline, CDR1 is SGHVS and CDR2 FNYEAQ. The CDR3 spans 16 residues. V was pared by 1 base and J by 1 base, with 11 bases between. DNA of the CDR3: TGTGCCAGCAGCTTAGTAGGCACGGAGTCCTACAATGAGCAGTTCTTC. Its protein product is CASSLVGTESYNEQFF.

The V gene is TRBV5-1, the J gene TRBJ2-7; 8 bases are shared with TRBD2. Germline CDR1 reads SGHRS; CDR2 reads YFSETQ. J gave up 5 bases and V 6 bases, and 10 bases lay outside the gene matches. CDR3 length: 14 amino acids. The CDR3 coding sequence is TGCGCCAGCAACCCCGGGACTAGTAACCACGAGCAGTACTTC. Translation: CASNPGTSNHEQYF.

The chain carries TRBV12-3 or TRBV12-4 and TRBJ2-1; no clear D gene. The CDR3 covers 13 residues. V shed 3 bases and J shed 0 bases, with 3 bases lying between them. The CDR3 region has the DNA TGTGCCAGCAGTTTCGGCTCCTACAATGAGCAGTTCTTC. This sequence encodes CASSFGSYNEQFF.

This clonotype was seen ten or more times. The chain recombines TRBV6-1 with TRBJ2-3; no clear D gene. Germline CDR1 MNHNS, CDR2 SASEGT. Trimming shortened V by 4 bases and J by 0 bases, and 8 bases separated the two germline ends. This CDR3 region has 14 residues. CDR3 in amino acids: CASSGQASTDTQYF. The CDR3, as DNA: TGTGCCAGCAGTGGGCAGGCAAGCACAGATACGCAGTATTTT.

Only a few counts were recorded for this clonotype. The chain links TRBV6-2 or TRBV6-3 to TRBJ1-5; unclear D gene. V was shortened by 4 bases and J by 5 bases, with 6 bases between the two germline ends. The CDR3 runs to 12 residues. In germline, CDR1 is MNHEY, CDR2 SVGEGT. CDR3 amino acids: CASSFLHQPQHF. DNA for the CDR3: TGTGCCAGCAGTTTTCTCCATCAGCCCCAGCATTTT.

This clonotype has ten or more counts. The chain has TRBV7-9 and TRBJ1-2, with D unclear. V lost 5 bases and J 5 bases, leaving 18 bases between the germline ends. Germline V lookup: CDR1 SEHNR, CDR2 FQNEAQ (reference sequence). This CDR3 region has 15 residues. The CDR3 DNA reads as TGTGCCAGCAGCCCGGGCCTCACCCCGGCTTATGGCTACACCTTC. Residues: CASSPGLTPAYGYTF.

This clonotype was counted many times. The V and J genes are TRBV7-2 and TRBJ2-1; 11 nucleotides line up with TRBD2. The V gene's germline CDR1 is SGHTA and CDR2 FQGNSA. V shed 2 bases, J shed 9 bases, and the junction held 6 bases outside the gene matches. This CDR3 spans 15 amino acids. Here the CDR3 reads CASSLLAGGFVEQFF. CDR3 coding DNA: TGTGCCAGCAGCTTACTAGCGGGAGGTTTCGTTGAGCAGTTCTTC.

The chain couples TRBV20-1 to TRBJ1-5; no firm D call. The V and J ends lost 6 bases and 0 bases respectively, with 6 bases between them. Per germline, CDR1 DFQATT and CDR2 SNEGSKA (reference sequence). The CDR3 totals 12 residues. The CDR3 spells CSAINSNQPQHF. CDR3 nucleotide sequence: TGCAGTGCCATAAATAGCAATCAGCCCCAGCATTTT.

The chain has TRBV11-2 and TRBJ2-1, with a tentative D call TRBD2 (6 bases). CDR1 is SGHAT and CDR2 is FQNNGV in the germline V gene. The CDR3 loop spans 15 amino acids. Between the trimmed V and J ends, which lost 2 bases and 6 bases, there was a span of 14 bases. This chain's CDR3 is CASSLMAGLGNEQFF. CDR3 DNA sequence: TGTGCCAGCAGCTTAATGGCGGGGCTGGGCAATGAGCAGTTCTTC.

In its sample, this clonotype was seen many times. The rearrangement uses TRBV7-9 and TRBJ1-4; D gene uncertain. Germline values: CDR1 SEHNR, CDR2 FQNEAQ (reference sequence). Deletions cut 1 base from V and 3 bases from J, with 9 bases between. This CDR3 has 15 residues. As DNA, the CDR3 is TGTGCCAGCAGCTTAGGACAATCTTCTAATGAAAAACTGTTTTTT. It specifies CASSLGQSSNEKLFF.

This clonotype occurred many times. CDR3 in DNA: TGTGCCAGCAGTTTAAGAGACTCTGGAAACACCATATATTTT. Translating gives CASSLRDSGNTIYF. The chain combines TRBV28 with TRBJ1-3; D is uncertain. The CDR3 sequence is 14 residues long. Between the trimmed V and J ends, which lost 2 bases and 0 bases, there was a span of 5 bases. Germline V gene sequence: CDR1 MDHEN, CDR2 SYDVKM.

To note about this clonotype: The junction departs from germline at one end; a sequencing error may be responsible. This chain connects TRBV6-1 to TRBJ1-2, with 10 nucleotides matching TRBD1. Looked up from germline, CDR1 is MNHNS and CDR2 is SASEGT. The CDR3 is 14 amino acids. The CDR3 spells CASRTDRGLDGHTF. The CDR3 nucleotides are TGTGCCAGCAGGACGGACAGGGGGTTGGATGGCCACACCTTC.